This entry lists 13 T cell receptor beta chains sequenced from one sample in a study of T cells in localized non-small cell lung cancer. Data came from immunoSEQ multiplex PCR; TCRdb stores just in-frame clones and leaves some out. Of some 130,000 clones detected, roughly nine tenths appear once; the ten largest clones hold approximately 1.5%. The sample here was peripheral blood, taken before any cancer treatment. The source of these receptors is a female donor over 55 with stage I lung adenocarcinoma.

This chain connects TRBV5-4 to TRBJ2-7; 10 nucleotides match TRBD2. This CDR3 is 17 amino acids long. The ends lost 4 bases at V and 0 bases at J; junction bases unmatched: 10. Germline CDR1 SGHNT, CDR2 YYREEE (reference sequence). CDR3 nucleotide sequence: TGTGCCAGCAGCCGCTCGGGGCTAGCGGGGGCCTCCTACGAGCAGTACTTC. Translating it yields CASSRSGLAGASYEQYF.

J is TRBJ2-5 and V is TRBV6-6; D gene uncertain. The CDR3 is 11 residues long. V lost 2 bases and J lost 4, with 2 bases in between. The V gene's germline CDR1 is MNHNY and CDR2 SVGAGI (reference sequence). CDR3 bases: TGTGCCAGCAGTTACACAGAGACCCAGTACTTC. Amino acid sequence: CASSYTETQYF.

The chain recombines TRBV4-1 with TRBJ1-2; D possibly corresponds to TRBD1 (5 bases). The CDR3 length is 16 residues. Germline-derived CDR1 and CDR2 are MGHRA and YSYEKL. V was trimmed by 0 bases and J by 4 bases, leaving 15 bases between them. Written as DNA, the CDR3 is TGCGCCAGCAGCCAAGAGGGGACGGGGCTCGGCTATGGCTACACCTTC. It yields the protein CASSQEGTGLGYGYTF.

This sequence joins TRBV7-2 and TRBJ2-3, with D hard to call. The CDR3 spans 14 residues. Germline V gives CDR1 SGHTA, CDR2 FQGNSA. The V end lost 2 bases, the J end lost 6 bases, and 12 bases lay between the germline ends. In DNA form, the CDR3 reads TGTGCCAGCAGCTTATCCCCACCCGAGGATACGCAGTATTTT. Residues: CASSLSPPEDTQYF.

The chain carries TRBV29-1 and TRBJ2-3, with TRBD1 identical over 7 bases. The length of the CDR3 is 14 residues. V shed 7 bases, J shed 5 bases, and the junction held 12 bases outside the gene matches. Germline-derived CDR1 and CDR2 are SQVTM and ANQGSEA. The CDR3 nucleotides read TGCAGCGCCCCTCCCGGGACAGATATAGATACGCAGTATTTT. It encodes CSAPPGTDIDTQYF.

This chain's CDR3 is CASSIGLAGSSYNEQFF. The CDR3 nucleotides are TGTGCCAGTAGTATAGGTCTAGCGGGGAGCTCCTACAATGAGCAGTTCTTC. V is TRBV19 and J is TRBJ2-1; 9 bases align to TRBD2. Germline-derived CDR1 and CDR2 are LNHDA and SQIVND (reference sequence). After removal of 1 base from V and 0 bases from J, the junction contained 4 bases not matched to a gene. This CDR3 comprises 17 residues.

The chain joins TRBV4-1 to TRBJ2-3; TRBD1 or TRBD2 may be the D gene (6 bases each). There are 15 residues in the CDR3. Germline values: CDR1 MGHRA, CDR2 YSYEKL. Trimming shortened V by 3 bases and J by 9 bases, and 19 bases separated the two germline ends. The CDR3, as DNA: TGCGCCAGCAGCCAGGCCCCGGGGGCAAAGGGGACGCAGTATTTT. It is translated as CASSQAPGAKGTQYF.

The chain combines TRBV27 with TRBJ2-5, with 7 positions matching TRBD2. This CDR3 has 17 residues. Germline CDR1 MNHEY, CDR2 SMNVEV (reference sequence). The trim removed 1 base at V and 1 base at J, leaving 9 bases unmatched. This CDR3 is CASSLFGGGLGQETQYF. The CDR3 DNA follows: TGTGCCAGCAGTTTATTTGGGGGAGGGCTTGGCCAAGAGACCCAGTACTTC.

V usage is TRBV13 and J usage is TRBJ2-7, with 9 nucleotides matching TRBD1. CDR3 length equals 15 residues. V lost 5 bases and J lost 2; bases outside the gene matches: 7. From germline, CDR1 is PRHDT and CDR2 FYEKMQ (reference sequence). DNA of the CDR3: TGTGCCAGCAGCCCTTCCGGGACAGGGACCTACGAGCAGTACTTC. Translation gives CASSPSGTGTYEQYF.

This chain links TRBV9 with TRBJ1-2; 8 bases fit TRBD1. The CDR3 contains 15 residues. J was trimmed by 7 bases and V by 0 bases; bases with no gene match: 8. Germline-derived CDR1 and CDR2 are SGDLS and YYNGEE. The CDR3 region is CASSVGAGGEAGYTF. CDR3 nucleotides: TGTGCCAGCAGCGTAGGGGCAGGGGGCGAAGCTGGCTACACCTTC.

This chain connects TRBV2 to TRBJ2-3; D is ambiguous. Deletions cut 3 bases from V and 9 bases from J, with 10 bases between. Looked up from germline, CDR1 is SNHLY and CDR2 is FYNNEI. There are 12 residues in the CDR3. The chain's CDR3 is CASSDLAYTQYF. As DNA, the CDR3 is TGTGCCAGCAGTGATCTTGCCTACACGCAGTATTTT. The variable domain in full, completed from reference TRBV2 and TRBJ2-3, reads EPEVTQTPSHQVTQMGQEVILRCVPISNHLYFYWYRQILGQKVEFLVSFYNNEISEKSEIFDDQFSVERPDGSNFTLKIRSTKLEDSAMYFCASSDLAYTQYFGPGTRLTVL.

CDR3 loop: CASSLLVEQFF. In DNA, the CDR3 is TGTGCCAGCAGTCTTCTTGTTGAGCAGTTCTTC. The chain uses TRBV6-1 and TRBJ2-1; D call uncertain. The V gene lost 5 bases and the J gene lost 9 bases, with 8 bases spanning the gap. Germline V gene sequence: CDR1 MNHNS, CDR2 SASEGT. The length of the CDR3 is 11 residues.

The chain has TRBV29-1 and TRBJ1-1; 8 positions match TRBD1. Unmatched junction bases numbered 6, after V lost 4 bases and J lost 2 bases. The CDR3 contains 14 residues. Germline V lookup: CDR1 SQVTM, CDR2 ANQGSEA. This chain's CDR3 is CSVAPDRVNTEAFF. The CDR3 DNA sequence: TGCAGCGTTGCTCCGGACAGGGTTAACACTGAAGCTTTCTTT.